This T cell receptor (beta chain) was captured by sequencing in a study of beta chain features in type 1 diabetes. Reverse transcribing all isolated RNA meant expressed TCRB transcripts were sequenced. TCRdb's table, derived via immunoSEQ multiplex PCR, lists solely in-frame clones and lacks some. The data hold about 620,000 clones, with around a sixth observed a single time. This clone was seen more than once but under ten times. CDR1 is MDHEN, CDR2 SYDVKM, per germline. The V and J ends lost 6 bases and 4 bases respectively, with 13 bases between them. The CDR3 loop spans 13 amino acids. Sequenced: naive CD4+ T cells from blood. J is TRBJ2-7 and V is TRBV28, with D perhaps assigned TRBD1 or TRBD2 (5 bases each). The TCR comes from a man aged 18 to 29 in good health. The DNA of the CDR3 is TGTGCCAGCAGAACGGGGCTTTATTACGAGCAGTACTTC. It yields the protein CASRTGLYYEQYF.